The T cell receptor (beta chain) described here comes from a study of blood T cells in healthy people across ages. Germline CDR1 is SGHRS and CDR2 is YFSETQ. With V trimmed by 10 bases and J by 0 bases, 11 bases remained unmatched. There are 15 residues in the CDR3. This clonotype appeared many times. Primed by a sample-barcoded 5' primer and a J-beta primer mix, a second PCR proceeded for about 7 to 11 cycles. MiXCR, applied by TCRdb to the 5' RACE reads, yields one record per CDR3 protein. The data contain more than 750,000 distinct CDR3 sequences, 25% to 35% of them seen just once; the ten biggest clones take up about 9.4%. The sample also formed part of further work on T cells of mothers and their children.

Sequencing input: blood. The chain links TRBV5-1 to TRBJ2-7; 9 bases fit TRBD1. The clonotype was recovered from a woman in her forties in good health. The CDR3 is CACKPGQGNSYEQYF. The CDR3 DNA reads as TGCGCCTGTAAACCGGGACAGGGTAACTCCTACGAGCAGTACTTC.